The text below deals with one T cell receptor beta chain. Its specificity is not known. Using immunoSEQ multiplex PCR, the repertoire was profiled, and TCRdb retains in-frame clones only, with some absent. The sample lists fewer than 1,500 clones; around 34% were seen once. The data stem from a study of T cells in localized non-small cell lung cancer. Study-wide results and limits: Peak T cell clonality was found in uninvolved adjacent lung, exceeding tumor. Adjacent lung tissue had a median approximately 57 of the top 100 clones found in the tumor. Heterogeneity within the tumor remains possible, as just one region underwent sequencing.

The ends lost 4 bases at V and 0 bases at J; junction bases unmatched: 3. The germline V gene has CDR1 MNHGY and CDR2 SAAAGT. The CDR3 extends over 15 amino acids. The specimen comprised lung tumor tissue, sampled before any cancer treatment. V and J are TRBV6-8 and TRBJ1-5; TRBD1 matches 7 bases. The sequence came from a man aged 35-69 years with stage II lung adenocarcinoma. The CDR3 bases are TGTGCCAGCAGTTCGGGACAGTATAGCAATCAGCCCCAGCATTTT. This gives the protein CASSSGQYSNQPQHF.